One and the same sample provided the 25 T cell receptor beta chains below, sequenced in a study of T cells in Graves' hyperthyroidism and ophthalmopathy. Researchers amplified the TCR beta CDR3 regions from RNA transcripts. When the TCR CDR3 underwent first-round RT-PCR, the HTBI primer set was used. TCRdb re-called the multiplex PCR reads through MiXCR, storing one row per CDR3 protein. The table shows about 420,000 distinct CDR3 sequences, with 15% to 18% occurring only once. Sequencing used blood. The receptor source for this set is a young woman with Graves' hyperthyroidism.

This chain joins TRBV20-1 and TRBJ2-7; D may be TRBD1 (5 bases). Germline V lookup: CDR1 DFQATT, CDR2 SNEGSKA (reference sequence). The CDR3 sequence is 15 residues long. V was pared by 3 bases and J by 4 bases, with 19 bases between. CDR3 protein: CSASDQGSRPYEQYF. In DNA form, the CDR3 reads TGCAGTGCTAGTGATCAGGGATCGAGACCTTACGAGCAGTACTTC.

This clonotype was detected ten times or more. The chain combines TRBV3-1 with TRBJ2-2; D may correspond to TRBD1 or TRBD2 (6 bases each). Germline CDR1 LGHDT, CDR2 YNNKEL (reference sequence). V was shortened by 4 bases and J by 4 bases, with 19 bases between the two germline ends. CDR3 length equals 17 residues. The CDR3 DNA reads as TGTGCCAGCAGCCGGACGGGGGCAGGCGCCAGCACCGGGGAGCTGTTTTTT. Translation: CASSRTGAGASTGELFF. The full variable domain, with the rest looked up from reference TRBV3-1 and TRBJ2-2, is DTAVSQTPKYLVTQMGNDKSIKCEQNLGHDTMYWYKQDSKKFLKIMFSYNNKELIINETVPNRFSPKSPDKAHLNLHINSLELGDSAVYFCASSRTGAGASTGELFFGEGSRLTVL.

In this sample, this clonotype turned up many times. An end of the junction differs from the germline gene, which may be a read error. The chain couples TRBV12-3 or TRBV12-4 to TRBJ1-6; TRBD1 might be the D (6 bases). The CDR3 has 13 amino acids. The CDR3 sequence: CASSLGGNSPLHF. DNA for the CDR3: TGTGCCAGCAGCTTAGGGGGGAACTCACCCCTCCACTTT.

Here the CDR3 DNA reads TGTGCCAGCAGCCATTGGGGGGTTAGCACAGATACGCAGTATTTT. Translating gives CASSHWGVSTDTQYF. V and J are TRBV3-1 and TRBJ2-3; perhaps TRBD2 as D (6 bases). The V gene's germline CDR1 is LGHDT and CDR2 YNNKEL (reference sequence). V lost 3 bases, J lost 0 bases, and 10 bases lay in between. The CDR3 contains 15 residues.

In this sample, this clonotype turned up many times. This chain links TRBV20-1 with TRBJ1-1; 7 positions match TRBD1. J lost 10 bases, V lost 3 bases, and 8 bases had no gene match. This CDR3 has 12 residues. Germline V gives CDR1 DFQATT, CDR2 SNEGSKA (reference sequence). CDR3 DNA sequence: TGCAGTGCTAGCAAAGGGGGCGATAGAGCTTTCTTT. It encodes CSASKGGDRAFF.

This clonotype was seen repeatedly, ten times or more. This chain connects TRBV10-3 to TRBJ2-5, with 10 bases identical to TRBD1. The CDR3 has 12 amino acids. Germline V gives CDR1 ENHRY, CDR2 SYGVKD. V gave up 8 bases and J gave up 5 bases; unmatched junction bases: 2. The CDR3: CAIGDRGETQYF. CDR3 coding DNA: TGTGCCATCGGGGACAGGGGTGAGACCCAGTACTTC.

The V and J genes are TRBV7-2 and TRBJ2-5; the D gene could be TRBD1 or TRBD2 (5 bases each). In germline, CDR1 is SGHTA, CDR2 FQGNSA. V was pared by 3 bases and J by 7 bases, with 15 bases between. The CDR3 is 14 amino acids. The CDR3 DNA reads TGTGCCAGCAGCTTCACGGGGCCCGCGGTGACCCAGTACTTC. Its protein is CASSFTGPAVTQYF. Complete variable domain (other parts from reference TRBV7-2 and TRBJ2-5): GAGVSQSPSNKVTEKGKDVELRCDPISGHTALYWYRQSLGQGLEFLIYFQGNSAPDKSGLPSDRFSAERTGGSVSTLTIQRTQQEDSAVYLCASSFTGPAVTQYFGPGTRLLVL.

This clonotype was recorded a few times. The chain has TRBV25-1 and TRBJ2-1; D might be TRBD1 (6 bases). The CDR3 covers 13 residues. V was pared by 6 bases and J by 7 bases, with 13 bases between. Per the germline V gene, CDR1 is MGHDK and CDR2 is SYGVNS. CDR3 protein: CASSRDKRNEQFF. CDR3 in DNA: TGTGCCAGCAGCCGGGACAAACGGAATGAGCAGTTCTTC.

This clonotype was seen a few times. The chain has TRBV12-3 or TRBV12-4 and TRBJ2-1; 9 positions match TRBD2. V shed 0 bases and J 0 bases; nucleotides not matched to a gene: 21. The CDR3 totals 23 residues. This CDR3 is CASSLAQGVLAGGAPSSYNEQFF. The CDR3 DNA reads TGTGCCAGCAGTTTAGCGCAGGGGGTACTAGCGGGCGGAGCCCCGAGCTCCTACAATGAGCAGTTCTTC.

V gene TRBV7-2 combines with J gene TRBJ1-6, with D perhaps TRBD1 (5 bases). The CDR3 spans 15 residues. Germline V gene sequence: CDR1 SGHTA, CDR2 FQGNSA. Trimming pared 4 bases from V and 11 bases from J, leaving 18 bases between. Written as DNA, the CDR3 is TGTGCCAGCAGCTCATCCCGGGCCCGAGGGGCACCCCTCCACTTT. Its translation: CASSSSRARGAPLHF.

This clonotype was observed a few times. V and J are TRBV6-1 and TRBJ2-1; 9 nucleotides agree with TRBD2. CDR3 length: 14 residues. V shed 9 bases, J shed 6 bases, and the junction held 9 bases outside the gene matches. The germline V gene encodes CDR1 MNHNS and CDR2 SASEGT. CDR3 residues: CARRGSGRSNEQFF. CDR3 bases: TGTGCCAGGCGGGGTAGCGGGAGAAGCAATGAGCAGTTCTTC.

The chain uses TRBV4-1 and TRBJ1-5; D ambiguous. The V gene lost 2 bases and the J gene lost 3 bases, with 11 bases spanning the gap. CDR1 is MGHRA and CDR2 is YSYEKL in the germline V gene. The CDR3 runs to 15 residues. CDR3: CASSQQVGFNQPQHF. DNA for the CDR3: TGCGCCAGCAGCCAACAGGTAGGCTTCAATCAGCCCCAGCATTTT.

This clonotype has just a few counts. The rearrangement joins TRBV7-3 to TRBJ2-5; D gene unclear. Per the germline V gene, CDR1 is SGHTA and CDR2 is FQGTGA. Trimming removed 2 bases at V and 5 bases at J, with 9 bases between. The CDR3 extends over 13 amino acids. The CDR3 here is CASSLGVWETQYF. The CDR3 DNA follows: TGTGCCAGCAGCTTAGGGGTTTGGGAGACCCAGTACTTC. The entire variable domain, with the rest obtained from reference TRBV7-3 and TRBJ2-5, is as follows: GAGVSQTPSNKVTEKGKYVELRCDPISGHTALYWYRQSLGQGPEFLIYFQGTGAADDSGLPNDRFFAVRPEGSVSTLKIQRTERGDSAVYLCASSLGVWETQYFGPGTRLLVL.

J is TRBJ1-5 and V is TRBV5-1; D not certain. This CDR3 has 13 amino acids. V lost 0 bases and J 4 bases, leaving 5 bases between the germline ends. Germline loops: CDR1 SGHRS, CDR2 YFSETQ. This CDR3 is CASSLEQNQPQHF. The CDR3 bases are TGCGCCAGCAGCTTGGAACAGAATCAGCCCCAGCATTTT.

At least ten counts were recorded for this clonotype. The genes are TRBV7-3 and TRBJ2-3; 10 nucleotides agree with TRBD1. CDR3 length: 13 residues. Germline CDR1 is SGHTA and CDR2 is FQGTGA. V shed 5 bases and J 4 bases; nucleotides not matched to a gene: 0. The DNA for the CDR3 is TGTGCCAGCAGCGGGACAGGGGCAGATACGCAGTATTTT. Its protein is CASSGTGADTQYF.

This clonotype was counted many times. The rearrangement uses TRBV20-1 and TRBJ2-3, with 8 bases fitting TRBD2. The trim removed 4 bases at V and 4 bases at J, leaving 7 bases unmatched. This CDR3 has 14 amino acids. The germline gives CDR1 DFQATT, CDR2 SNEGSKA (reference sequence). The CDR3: CSAIREGLADTQYF. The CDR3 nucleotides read TGCAGTGCTATACGGGAGGGCCTCGCAGATACGCAGTATTTT.

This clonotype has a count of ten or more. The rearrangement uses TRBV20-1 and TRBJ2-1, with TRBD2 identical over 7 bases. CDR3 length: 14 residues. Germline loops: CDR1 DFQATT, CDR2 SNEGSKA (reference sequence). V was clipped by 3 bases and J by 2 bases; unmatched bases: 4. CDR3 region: CSARRGSTYNEQFF. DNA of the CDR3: TGCAGTGCTAGGCGGGGGAGCACCTACAATGAGCAGTTCTTC.

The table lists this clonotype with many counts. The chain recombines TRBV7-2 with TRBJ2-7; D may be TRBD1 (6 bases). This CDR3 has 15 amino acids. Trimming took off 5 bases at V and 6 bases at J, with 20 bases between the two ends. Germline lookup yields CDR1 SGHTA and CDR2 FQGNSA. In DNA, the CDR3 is TGTGCCAGCAGCCGCATTGCAGGGGTTTCGATCGAGCAGTACTTC. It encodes CASSRIAGVSIEQYF.

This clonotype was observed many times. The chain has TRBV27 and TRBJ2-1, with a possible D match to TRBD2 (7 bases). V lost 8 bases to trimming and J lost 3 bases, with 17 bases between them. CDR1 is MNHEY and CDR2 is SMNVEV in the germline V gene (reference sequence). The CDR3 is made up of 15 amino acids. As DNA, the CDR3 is TGTGCCAGCTCCCGCGGGGGCATCGGCTACAATGAGCAGTTCTTC. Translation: CASSRGGIGYNEQFF.

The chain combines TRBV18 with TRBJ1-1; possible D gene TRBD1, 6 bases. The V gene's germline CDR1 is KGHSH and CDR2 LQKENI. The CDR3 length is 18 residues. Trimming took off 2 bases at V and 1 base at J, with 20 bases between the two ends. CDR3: CASSPVFSGLGQNTEAFF. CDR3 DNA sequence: TGTGCCAGCTCACCAGTATTCTCGGGACTGGGACAGAACACTGAAGCTTTCTTT.

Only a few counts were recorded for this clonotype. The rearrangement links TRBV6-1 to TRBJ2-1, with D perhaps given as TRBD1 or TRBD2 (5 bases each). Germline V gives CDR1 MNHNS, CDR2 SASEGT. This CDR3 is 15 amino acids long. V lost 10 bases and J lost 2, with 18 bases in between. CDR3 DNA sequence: TGTGCCACCGGGAAGGGGTCTGGCACCTACAATGAGCAGTTCTTC. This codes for CATGKGSGTYNEQFF.

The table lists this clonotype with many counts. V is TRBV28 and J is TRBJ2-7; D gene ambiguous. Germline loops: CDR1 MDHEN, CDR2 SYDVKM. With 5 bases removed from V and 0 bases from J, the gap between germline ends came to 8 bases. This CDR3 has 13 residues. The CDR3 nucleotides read TGTGCCAGCAGTGGTTCAGTCTCCTACGAGCAGTACTTC. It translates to CASSGSVSYEQYF. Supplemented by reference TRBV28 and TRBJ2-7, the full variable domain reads DVKVTQSSRYLVKRTGEKVFLECVQDMDHENMFWYRQDPGLGLRLIYFSYDVKMKEKGDIPEGYSVSREKKERFSLILESASTNQTSMYLCASSGSVSYEQYFGPGTRLTVT.

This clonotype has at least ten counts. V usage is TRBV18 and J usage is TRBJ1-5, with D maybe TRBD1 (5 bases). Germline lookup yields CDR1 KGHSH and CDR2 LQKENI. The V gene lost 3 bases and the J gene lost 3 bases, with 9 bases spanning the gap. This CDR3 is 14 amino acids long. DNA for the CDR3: TGTGCCAGCTCACCGGGACGACTCAATCAGCCCCAGCATTTT. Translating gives CASSPGRLNQPQHF.

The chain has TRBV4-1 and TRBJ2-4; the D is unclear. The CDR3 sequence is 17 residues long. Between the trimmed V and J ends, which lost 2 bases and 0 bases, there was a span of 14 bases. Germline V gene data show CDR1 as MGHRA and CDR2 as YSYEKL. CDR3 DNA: TGCGCCAGCAGCCAACCCCCCGGTCCACTAGCCAAAAACATTCAGTACTTC. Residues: CASSQPPGPLAKNIQYF.

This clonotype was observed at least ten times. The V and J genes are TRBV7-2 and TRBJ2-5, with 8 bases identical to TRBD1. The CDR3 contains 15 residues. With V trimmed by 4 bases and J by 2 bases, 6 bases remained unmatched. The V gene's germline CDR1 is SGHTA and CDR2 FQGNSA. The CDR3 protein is CASSSWTGLQETQYF. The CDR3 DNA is TGTGCCAGCAGCTCCTGGACAGGGCTACAAGAGACCCAGTACTTC.